The T cell receptor (beta chain) described here comes from a study of neurological immune-mediated disorders (dated by TCRdb to the late 2010s). At the level of the whole study: Using UMI-based sequencing, the study compared peripheral blood TCR-beta repertoires from patients with HTLV-I-associated myelopathy (HAM/TSP), patients with multiple sclerosis, and healthy controls. The approximately 110 TCR-beta libraries included longitudinal samples, technical triplicates and paired sorted CD4+ and CD8+ T-cell subsets alongside PBMC samples. The cohort was made up of approximately 65 subjects, consisting of roughly 14 HAM/TSP patients, some 34 multiple sclerosis patients and approximately 20 healthy controls. Each longitudinal HAM/TSP and healthy donor was sampled at 3 time-points spaced at about 3-40 month intervals.

cDNA synthesis used template-switch 5'RACE with a primer carrying a 10-nucleotide random unique molecular identifier tagging each TCR transcript. Each sequencing run produced over 200 million TCR-beta sequences covering 15-18 subjects. The RNeasy kit was used to extract total RNA. The KAPA Real-time Library Amplification kit was used to amplify TCR-beta VDJ regions with primers targeting the TCR constant region and the 5'RACE anchor. Sample indexes and Illumina adaptors were added in a first PCR, after which library yield was increased in a second PCR. The roughly 650 bp TCR product was size-selected on a 2% E-gel SizeSelection system after Ampure bead purification. Before pooling, library quality was assessed on a Bioanalyzer, concentration was determined with Qubit, and library quantification was performed with the Kapa Library Quantification kit. Paired-end 2 x 150 bp sequencing of the libraries was performed on an Illumina HiSeq 2500. To increase sequence diversity, about 23-32% phiX was spiked into each library pool. On the study's bioinformatics: Quality-filtered reads were processed with the UMI-based MiGEC pipeline, which removed over 85% of raw TCR sequences during error correction. IMGT germline references were used for aligning VDJ genes, and each clonotype was defined as a unique CDR3 amino acid sequence together with its V-J genes. Clonal expansion, Shannon diversity and CDR3 relatedness (CalcPairwiseDistances, ClusterSamples) were evaluated with VDJtools, and phylogenetic trees were built with CLCbio workbench. Expanded clones were defined as having at least 8 unique UMIs, based on coefficient-of-variation modelling across technical triplicates. TCRdb applied fastp at Q25 and MiXCR to the public reads, then kept only in-frame beta chains. CDR3 protein sequences are deduplicated, and each keeps its most common genes and DNA. For this entry, the V and J calls and clone size follow TCRdb and not the study's own pipeline. The sample table records fewer than 90,000 distinct CDR3 sequences; roughly 10% of these occur just once. More than 9% of the sample is taken by the ten largest.

With respect to this clonotype: The clone's antigen remains unknown. Base qualities are not recorded, but no much larger clone differs from it by a single base.

In the paper's terms, the time point label means: longitudinal time-point 1 (baseline). Blood bank volunteers in Maryland, USA served as the healthy controls. Unsorted PBMC libraries were generated from 2 million PBMCs stored in RNAlater at -80 °C until RNA extraction. PBMCs were separated from peripheral blood using Ficoll-Hypaque density gradient centrifugation and then cryopreserved in liquid nitrogen. General findings and caveats noted by the study authors: No identical CDR3 amino acid sequences were found to be shared among expanded clones across subjects, suggesting that TCR-beta repertoires were private in all groups. TCR clonal expansion was greatest in HAM/TSP patients and smallest in MS patients, who ranked below even healthy controls.

Material: PBMCs. This clonotype originated in a young man in good health.

Here the CDR3 is given as CSTFGGSGSSSYNEQFF. The nucleotide sequence is TGTTCCACCTTCGGGGGGAGCGGGAGTTCTTCCTACAATGAGCAGTTCTTC. The receptor chain draws on TRBV6-1 and TRBJ2-1, with 8 bases matching TRBD2. The CDR3 spans 17 residues, from the cysteine through the phenylalanine. Only CDR3 DNA is held: 51 bases, read in frame from base 1. Looking up the germline V gene yields CDR1 MNHNS and CDR2 SASEGT.